The 30 T cell receptor beta chains below come from one sample, sequenced in a study of blood T cell repertoires in COVID-19. Produced via immunoSEQ multiplex PCR; TCRdb's table is partial and in-frame only. The sample lists under 250,000 clones, 84% occurring once. The sequencing input was peripheral blood. The receptors here all came from a man aged 45-60 years with active or convalescent COVID-19.

The chain combines TRBV7-6 with TRBJ2-7, with 11 bases fitting TRBD1. The CDR3 is 15 amino acids. The trim removed 2 bases at V and 3 bases at J, leaving 3 bases unmatched. Germline lookup yields CDR1 SGHVS and CDR2 FNYEAQ. CDR3 residues: CASSLLGTGGYEQYF. Written as DNA, the CDR3 is TGTGCCAGCAGCTTATTGGGGACAGGGGGCTACGAGCAGTACTTC. The full variable domain, with the rest looked up from reference TRBV7-6 and TRBJ2-7, is GAGVSQSPRYKVTKRGQDVALRCDPISGHVSLYWYRQALGQGPEFLTYFNYEAQQDKSGLPNDRFSAERPEGSISTLTIQRTEQRDSAMYRCASSLLGTGGYEQYFGPGTRLTVT.

V is TRBV5-1 and J is TRBJ1-4, with TRBD1 identical over 12 bases. This CDR3 spans 18 amino acids. Germline V CDR1 and CDR2: SGHRS, YFSETQ. The ends lost 0 bases at V and 2 bases at J; junction bases unmatched: 5. The CDR3 loop reads CASSLVPGTGGTNEKLFF. The CDR3 nucleotides read TGCGCCAGCAGCTTGGTCCCCGGGACAGGGGGCACTAATGAAAAACTGTTTTTT.

The CDR3 loop reads CASSPNPAGPWKNTEAFF. CDR3 DNA: TGTGCCAGCAGTCCCAATCCTGCGGGACCTTGGAAGAACACTGAAGCTTTCTTT. The J gene is TRBJ1-1, the V gene TRBV6-6; TRBD1 is a possible D gene (5 bases). Trimming took off 5 bases at V and 1 base at J, with 23 bases between the two ends. This CDR3 spans 18 amino acids. Germline CDR1 is MNHNY and CDR2 is SVGAGI (reference sequence).

This clone is a singleton in its sample. The CDR3 is CASSEGQGSNSPLHF. The DNA for the CDR3 is TGCGCCAGCAGCGAAGGACAGGGCAGTAATTCACCCCTCCACTTT. The gene calls are TRBV4-3 and TRBJ1-6; 8 bases fit TRBD1. J lost 6 bases, V lost 5 bases, and 6 bases had no gene match. Germline values: CDR1 LGHNA, CDR2 YSLEER. The length of the CDR3 is 15 residues.

This clone turned up a few times. The genes are TRBV5-4 and TRBJ1-2; the match to TRBD1 covers 9 bases. This CDR3 is built from 14 residues. V lost 5 bases and J lost 6; bases outside the gene matches: 8. Germline V gene lookup returns CDR1 SGHNT and CDR2 YYREEE (reference sequence). This chain's CDR3 is CASSRGDRAHGYTF. For the CDR3, the DNA is TGTGCCAGCAGTAGAGGGGACAGGGCCCATGGCTACACCTTC. The whole variable domain, remainder taken from reference TRBV5-4 and TRBJ1-2, is ETGVTQSPTHLIKTRGQQVTLRCSSQSGHNTVSWYQQALGQGPQFIFQYYREEENGRGNFPPRFSGLQFPNYSSELNVNALELDDSALYLCASSRGDRAHGYTFGSGTRLTVV.

This clone was recorded once. The chain carries TRBV6-5 and TRBJ2-3; D is perhaps TRBD1 (5 bases). This CDR3 is built from 16 residues. Per the germline V gene, CDR1 is MNHEY and CDR2 is SVGAGI. With 1 base removed from V and 2 bases from J, the gap between germline ends came to 13 bases. The CDR3 reads CASSYFGAAVTDTQYF. The CDR3 DNA is TGTGCCAGCAGTTACTTTGGGGCCGCCGTCACAGATACGCAGTATTTT.

The chain joins TRBV30 to TRBJ1-3, with 9 nucleotides matching TRBD1. CDR3 size: 14 residues. Germline CDR1 is GTSNPN and CDR2 is SVGIG (reference sequence). Trimming at V came to 5 bases and at J to 3 bases, leaving 5 bases not matched to a gene. The CDR3 is CAWGTGTLGNTIYF. The DNA for the CDR3 is TGTGCCTGGGGGACAGGGACCCTTGGAAACACCATATATTTT.

The V gene is TRBV4-3, the J gene TRBJ2-3; a weak D match, TRBD2 (5 bases). This CDR3 comprises 15 residues. Trimming took off 0 bases at V and 3 bases at J, with 10 bases between the two ends. CDR1 is LGHNA, CDR2 YSLEER, per germline. This CDR3 is CASSQDLLVTDTQYF. In DNA form, the CDR3 reads TGCGCCAGCAGCCAAGATTTACTAGTAACAGATACGCAGTATTTT.

This chain uses TRBV5-1 with TRBJ2-1; no clear D. Germline V CDR1 and CDR2: SGHRS, YFSETQ. Trimming stripped 1 base from V and 6 bases from J, with 14 bases between. The CDR3 covers 15 residues. CDR3 loop: CASSLQRTASNEQFF. CDR3 nucleotide sequence: TGCGCCAGCAGCTTGCAACGAACAGCCTCCAATGAGCAGTTCTTC.

The rearrangement uses TRBV7-3 and TRBJ1-5; unclear D gene. Trimming took off 5 bases at V and 4 bases at J, with 9 bases between the two ends. This CDR3 has 13 amino acids. The germline gives CDR1 SGHTA, CDR2 FQGTGA. The CDR3, as DNA: TGTGCCAGCAGCCCCCGTAATAATCAGCCCCAGCATTTT. Translation: CASSPRNNQPQHF.

The chain uses TRBV5-1 and TRBJ2-2; no definite D call. V was trimmed by 2 bases and J by 7 bases, leaving 6 bases between them. CDR3 length: 12 residues. Germline lookup yields CDR1 SGHRS and CDR2 YFSETQ. CDR3 sequence: CASSFPGGELFF. The CDR3 DNA reads as TGCGCCAGCAGCTTCCCCGGCGGGGAGCTGTTTTTT. Complete variable domain (other parts from reference TRBV5-1 and TRBJ2-2): KAGVTQTPRYLIKTRGQQVTLSCSPISGHRSVSWYQQTPGQGLQFLFEYFSETQRNKGNFPGRFSGRQFSNSRSEMNVSTLELGDSALYLCASSFPGGELFFGEGSRLTVL.

J is TRBJ1-6 and V is TRBV6-5; D possibly corresponds to TRBD1 (5 bases). Germline-derived CDR1 and CDR2 are MNHEY and SVGAGI. Trimming removed 6 bases at V and 6 bases at J, with 15 bases between. This CDR3 contains 15 residues. CDR3 DNA sequence: TGTGCCAGCAGACGCCCCGGGGGTTCTAATTCACCCCTCCACTTT. It encodes CASRRPGGSNSPLHF.

The chain carries TRBV6-5 and TRBJ2-2, with 8 bases that match TRBD1. Germline lookup yields CDR1 MNHEY and CDR2 SVGAGI. CDR3 size: 15 residues. After removal of 6 bases from V and 5 bases from J, the junction contained 8 bases not matched to a gene. Here the CDR3 reads CASSSQQGGTGELFF. The CDR3 nucleotides read TGTGCCAGCAGCTCCCAACAGGGGGGAACCGGGGAGCTGTTTTTT.

The rearrangement uses TRBV2 and TRBJ1-6, with 7 bases matching TRBD1. The germline V gene encodes CDR1 SNHLY and CDR2 FYNNEI. This CDR3 has 14 residues. V was pared by 7 bases and J by 14 bases, with 14 bases of the junction left unmatched. DNA for the CDR3: TGTGCCAGCACCGGGGACAGACCGGGGGTCACCCTCCACTTT. It yields the protein CASTGDRPGVTLHF.

This clone was found once. The rearrangement links TRBV28 to TRBJ1-5; D possibly corresponds to TRBD1 (6 bases). V lost 5 bases to trimming and J lost 6 bases, with 17 bases between them. CDR3 length: 15 amino acids. The germline V gene encodes CDR1 MDHEN and CDR2 SYDVKM. CDR3 residues: CASSTPSGAGQPQHF. The CDR3 nucleotides are TGTGCCAGCAGTACCCCCTCAGGGGCGGGTCAGCCCCAGCATTTT.

This clone was recorded at least ten times. V gene TRBV27 combines with J gene TRBJ1-1; D may be TRBD1 (5 bases). Germline loops: CDR1 MNHEY, CDR2 SMNVEV (reference sequence). CDR3 length equals 16 residues. Trimming removed 5 bases from V and 1 base from J, with 17 bases in between. CDR3 DNA sequence: TGTGCCAGCAGTCCGGGGGGGTTCACCCCGAACACTGAAGCTTTCTTT. This gives the protein CASSPGGFTPNTEAFF.

Only a few counts were recorded for this clone. The chain employs TRBV11-2 and TRBJ2-1; TRBD2 agrees at 8 bases. Germline V gene lookup returns CDR1 SGHAT and CDR2 FQNNGV. V shed 3 bases, J shed 5 bases, and the junction held 12 bases outside the gene matches. CDR3 length: 17 amino acids. The CDR3 spells CASSLRITGLVHNEQFF. The CDR3 coding sequence is TGTGCCAGCAGCTTGAGGATTACGGGACTAGTGCACAATGAGCAGTTCTTC.

The genes are TRBV6-5 and TRBJ1-1, with D unclear. Trimming shortened V by 9 bases and J by 2 bases, and 16 bases separated the two germline ends. Germline V CDR1 and CDR2: MNHEY, SVGAGI. The CDR3 length is 14 residues. CDR3 nucleotide sequence: TGTGCCAGTACCCGCGGGTCAGGAAACACTGAAGCTTTCTTT. It yields the protein CASTRGSGNTEAFF.

This clone was found many times. This chain joins TRBV6-4 and TRBJ2-1; D is possibly TRBD2 (7 bases). Trimming shortened V by 5 bases and J by 4 bases, and 15 bases separated the two germline ends. Germline loops: CDR1 MRHNA, CDR2 SNTAGT. The CDR3 is made up of 15 amino acids. The CDR3 region has the DNA TGTGCCAGCAGTTCCTCTGAGGGGGGGTACAATGAGCAGTTCTTC. Protein: CASSSSEGGYNEQFF.

This rearrangement joins TRBV13 to TRBJ2-7; 7 nucleotides align to TRBD1. J gave up 1 base and V 4 bases, and 4 bases lay outside the gene matches. Germline V gives CDR1 PRHDT, CDR2 FYEKMQ (reference sequence). The CDR3 runs to 14 residues. CDR3 in amino acids: CASSSRDSSYEQYF. The CDR3 DNA is TGTGCCAGCAGCTCCCGGGACAGTTCCTACGAGCAGTACTTC.

J is TRBJ2-7 and V is TRBV6-6; D is unresolved. The germline V gene encodes CDR1 MNHNY and CDR2 SVGAGI (reference sequence). The V end lost 3 bases, the J end lost 4 bases, and 7 bases lay between the germline ends. CDR3 length: 12 residues. CDR3 protein: CASSYAAYEQYF. CDR3 bases: TGTGCCAGCAGTTATGCGGCATACGAGCAGTACTTC.

The chain uses TRBV3-1 (or the pseudogene TRBV3-2) and TRBJ2-7; 9 bases agree with TRBD2. The CDR3 sequence is 16 residues long. The germline V gene has CDR1 LGHDT and CDR2 YNNKEL (reference sequence). The ends lost 1 base at V and 4 bases at J; junction bases unmatched: 8. CDR3 nucleotide sequence: TGTGCCAGCAGCCAAGCGGTTAGCGGGGGATTGTACGAGCAGTACTTC. Protein product: CASSQAVSGGLYEQYF.

The V gene is TRBV10-1, the J gene TRBJ2-3; tentative D call: TRBD2 (5 bases). The germline gives CDR1 WNHNN, CDR2 SYGVQD (reference sequence). V shed 0 bases and J shed 4 bases, with 11 bases lying between them. The CDR3 is 15 residues long. Here the CDR3 reads CASSESRSEADTQYF. The CDR3 DNA reads TGCGCCAGCAGTGAGTCGAGGTCGGAGGCAGATACGCAGTATTTT.

The chain carries TRBV19 and TRBJ2-1, with 10 bases identical to TRBD2. V trimming: 6 bases; J trimming: 1 base; junction bases outside the gene matches: 6. This CDR3 has 16 residues. CDR1 is LNHDA, CDR2 SQIVND, per germline (reference sequence). CDR3 region: CASSHSSGGSYNEQFF. CDR3 in DNA: TGTGCCAGTAGCCACTCTAGCGGGGGTTCCTACAATGAGCAGTTCTTC.

J is TRBJ2-7 and V is TRBV7-3; maybe TRBD1 (6 bases). The CDR3 runs to 14 residues. CDR1 is SGHTA and CDR2 is FQGTGA in the germline V gene. Trimming cost V 4 bases and J 6 bases, with 16 bases left between them. The CDR3 DNA reads as TGTGCCAGCAGCTCAGGGACACCGGGCGGCGAGCAGTACTTC. As protein: CASSSGTPGGEQYF. The full variable domain, in which reference TRBV7-3 and TRBJ2-7 provide the parts outside the CDR3, is GAGVSQTPSNKVTEKGKYVELRCDPISGHTALYWYRQSLGQGPEFLIYFQGTGAADDSGLPNDRFFAVRPEGSVSTLKIQRTERGDSAVYLCASSSGTPGGEQYFGPGTRLTVT.

The rearrangement links TRBV7-9 to TRBJ1-3; no clear D gene. Trimming cost V 5 bases and J 2 bases, with 13 bases left between them. CDR1 SEHNR and CDR2 FQNEAQ come from the germline V gene (reference sequence). The CDR3 is 15 amino acids. The CDR3 nucleotides are TGTGCCAGCAGCCAAAGTCAGGTTGCTGGAAACACCATATATTTT. Its translation: CASSQSQVAGNTIYF. Drawing the rest from reference TRBV7-9 and TRBJ1-3, the complete variable domain is DTGVSQNPRHKITKRGQNVTFRCDPISEHNRLYWYRQTLGQGPEFLTYFQNEAQLEKSRLLSDRFSAERPKGSFSTLEIQRTEQGDSAMYLCASSQSQVAGNTIYFGEGSWLTVV.

The chain carries TRBV5-4 and TRBJ1-4, with 9 bases matching TRBD1. This CDR3 is built from 14 residues. V lost 2 bases and J lost 8; bases outside the gene matches: 4. Germline CDR1 is SGHNT and CDR2 is YYREEE (reference sequence). CDR3 in DNA: TGTGCCAGCAGCTTAGACAGGGGGTACGAAAAACTGTTTTTT. The encoded protein is CASSLDRGYEKLFF.

The CDR3 region has the DNA TGTGCCAGCAGCTTGGAACAGGGGGCTGTAGGTGGCTACACCTTC. It codes for CASSLEQGAVGGYTF. The chain employs TRBV5-4 and TRBJ1-2; 9 nucleotides align to TRBD1. Germline lookup yields CDR1 SGHNT and CDR2 YYREEE (reference sequence). V dropped 0 bases and J dropped 7; count of bases not matched to a gene: 7. This CDR3 has 15 residues. The full variable domain, completed using reference TRBV5-4 and TRBJ1-2, is ETGVTQSPTHLIKTRGQQVTLRCSSQSGHNTVSWYQQALGQGPQFIFQYYREEENGRGNFPPRFSGLQFPNYSSELNVNALELDDSALYLCASSLEQGAVGGYTFGSGTRLTVV.

V and J are TRBV12-3 or TRBV12-4 and TRBJ1-1; D gene uncertain. The CDR3 extends over 13 amino acids. Between the trimmed V and J ends, which lost 1 base and 8 bases, there was a span of 11 bases. The CDR3 loop is CASSLGLPSEAFF. The CDR3 nucleotides are TGTGCCAGCAGTTTAGGACTCCCTAGCGAAGCTTTCTTT.

V gene TRBV4-2 combines with J gene TRBJ2-1; 9 bases line up with TRBD1. Germline CDR1 and CDR2: LGHNA and YNFKEQ. V trimming: 1 base; J trimming: 6 bases; junction bases outside the gene matches: 7. This CDR3 is built from 16 residues. Here the CDR3 reads CASSQGTGDVSNEQFF. In DNA form, the CDR3 reads TGTGCCAGCAGCCAAGGGACAGGGGACGTCTCCAATGAGCAGTTCTTC.